This T cell receptor beta chain was identified in a study of shared clonotypes between healthy human individuals. The CDR3 consists of 16 residues. V shed 1 base, J shed 2 bases, and the junction held 4 bases outside the gene matches. Germline V CDR1 and CDR2: SGHDT, YYEEEE. Sequencing used immunoSEQ multiplex PCR; TCRdb keeps in-frame clones, though not all of them. The sample records some 2.1 million clones, approximately 94% being singletons. Naive CD8 populations comprised CD45RO-negative cells positively selected for CCR7, excluding terminally differentiated effector memory CD45RA+ cells. The clonotype originates from a man younger than 30 in good health. Sequencing was carried out using naive CD8+ T cells sorted from blood. The chain is built from TRBV5-6 and TRBJ2-2, with 8 bases that match TRBD2. As DNA, the CDR3 is TGTGCCAGCAGCTTGAGTCTAGCGGGTAACACCGGGGAGCTGTTTTTT. Its protein is CASSLSLAGNTGELFF. The full variable domain, rest sourced from reference TRBV5-6 and TRBJ2-2, is DAGVTQSPTHLIKTRGQQVTLRCSPKSGHDTVSWYQQALGQGPQFIFQYYEEEERQRGNFPDRFSGHQFPNYSSELNVNALLLGDSALYLCASSLSLAGNTGELFFGEGSRLTVL.